A selection of T cell receptor beta chains follows, all from one sample in a study of immune evolution from preneoplasia to lung adenocarcinoma. Generated by immunoSEQ multiplex PCR, the TCRdb table keeps only in-frame clones and is missing some. This sample carries 5,500 to 7,500 clones, 75% to 90% of them seen once, and the ten largest clones take over 4%. Sequenced sample: FFPE invasive lung adenocarcinoma tissue. The receptors shown here come from a person aged 50-69 years with lung adenocarcinoma. Both conserved end residues are part of each CDR3. Fields, in order: clone size, D gene, J gene, V gene, CDR3 length, CDR3 protein, CDR3 DNA. A D gene is named only where the DNA matches it firmly. Only part of the rows carry a size: once, few, many, or a class if the clone is expanded.

abundance: -
d_gene: -
j_gene: TRBJ1-2
v_gene: TRBV7-9
len: 14
CDR3aa: CASSLSTGNYGYTF
CDR3nt: TGTGCCAGCAGCCTATCCACGGGAAACTATGGCTACACCTTC

abundance: -
d_gene: -
j_gene: TRBJ2-7
v_gene: TRBV5-1
len: 14
CDR3aa: CASSLWEGAYEQYF
CDR3nt: TGCGCCAGCAGCTTGTGGGAGGGGGCCTACGAGCAGTACTTC

abundance: once
d_gene: -
j_gene: TRBJ2-3
v_gene: TRBV28
len: 15
CDR3aa: CASSGSQASTDTQYF
CDR3nt: TGTGCCAGCAGCGGCAGCCAAGCTAGCACAGATACGCAGTATTTT

abundance: once
d_gene: -
j_gene: TRBJ1-5
v_gene: TRBV6-1
len: 13
CDR3aa: CASSELEGSPQHF
CDR3nt: TGTGCCAGCAGTGAATTGGAGGGTTCGCCCCAGCATTTT

abundance: -
d_gene: -
j_gene: TRBJ2-7
v_gene: TRBV20-1
len: 11
CDR3aa: CSAFDGDEQYF
CDR3nt: TGCAGTGCTTTTGATGGAGACGAGCAGTATTTC

abundance: -
d_gene: TRBD2
j_gene: TRBJ2-1
v_gene: TRBV5-6
len: 16
CDR3aa: CASSPPRGNSYNEQFF
CDR3nt: TGTGCCAGCAGCCCGCCGCGGGGGAACTCCTACAATGAGCAGTTCTTC

abundance: -
d_gene: -
j_gene: TRBJ2-7
v_gene: TRBV10-3
len: 14
CDR3aa: CAISDARDSYEQYF
CDR3nt: TGTGCCATCAGTGACGCCAGGGACTCCTACGAGCAGTACTTC

abundance: -
d_gene: TRBD2
j_gene: TRBJ2-1
v_gene: TRBV19
len: 16
CDR3aa: CASSITASGRENEQFF
CDR3nt: TGTGCCAGTAGTATAACGGCTAGCGGGAGGGAAAATGAGCAGTTCTTC

abundance: -
d_gene: -
j_gene: TRBJ2-1
v_gene: TRBV14
len: 17
CDR3aa: CASSQVMGPQLYNEQFF
CDR3nt: TGTGCCAGCAGCCAAGTAATGGGACCCCAACTATACAATGAGCAGTTCTTC

abundance: -
d_gene: TRBD2
j_gene: TRBJ2-1
v_gene: TRBV27
len: 16
CDR3aa: CASSPLRTSGYNEQFF
CDR3nt: TGTGCCAGCAGTCCATTGAGGACTAGCGGTTACAATGAGCAGTTCTTC

abundance: -
d_gene: -
j_gene: TRBJ1-2
v_gene: TRBV28
len: 12
CDR3aa: CASSLGQGGYTF
CDR3nt: TGTGCCAGCAGTCTGGGGCAGGGTGGCTACACCTTC

abundance: -
d_gene: TRBD2
j_gene: TRBJ2-3
v_gene: TRBV27
len: 14
CDR3aa: CASSYGTSVDTQYF
CDR3nt: TGTGCCAGCAGTTATGGGACTAGCGTAGATACGCAGTATTTT

abundance: -
d_gene: -
j_gene: TRBJ1-3
v_gene: TRBV27
len: 15
CDR3aa: CASSTGPSSGNTIYF
CDR3nt: TGTGCCAGTTCGACAGGCCCCAGCTCTGGAAACACCATATATTTT

abundance: -
d_gene: TRBD1
j_gene: TRBJ2-3
v_gene: TRBV6-1
len: 17
CDR3aa: CASSEVWTGGTTDTQYF
CDR3nt: TGTGCCAGCAGTGAAGTTTGGACAGGGGGCACCACAGATACGCAGTATTTT

abundance: -
d_gene: TRBD1
j_gene: TRBJ2-6
v_gene: TRBV11-3
len: 17
CDR3aa: CASSPGQGRSGANVLTF
CDR3nt: TGTGCCAGCAGCCCCGGACAGGGTCGCTCTGGGGCCAACGTCCTGACTTTC

abundance: -
d_gene: TRBD1
j_gene: TRBJ2-1
v_gene: TRBV19
len: 15
CDR3aa: CASSLGQGSYNEQFF
CDR3nt: TGTGCCAGTAGTCTGGGACAGGGGTCCTACAATGAGCAGTTCTTC

abundance: -
d_gene: TRBD1
j_gene: TRBJ1-2
v_gene: TRBV5-5
len: 13
CDR3aa: CASSYGQGVGYTF
CDR3nt: TGTGCCAGCAGCTATGGACAGGGTGTAGGCTACACCTTC

abundance: -
d_gene: -
j_gene: TRBJ2-3
v_gene: TRBV7-2
len: 14
CDR3aa: CASSLDQGADTQYF
CDR3nt: TGTGCCAGCAGCTTAGATCAGGGAGCAGATACGCAGTATTTT

abundance: -
d_gene: TRBD2
j_gene: TRBJ2-5
v_gene: TRBV27
len: 19
CDR3aa: CASSLSIGTSGRAGETQYF
CDR3nt: TGTGCCAGCAGTTTATCGATAGGGACTAGCGGGAGGGCCGGAGAGACCCAGTACTTC